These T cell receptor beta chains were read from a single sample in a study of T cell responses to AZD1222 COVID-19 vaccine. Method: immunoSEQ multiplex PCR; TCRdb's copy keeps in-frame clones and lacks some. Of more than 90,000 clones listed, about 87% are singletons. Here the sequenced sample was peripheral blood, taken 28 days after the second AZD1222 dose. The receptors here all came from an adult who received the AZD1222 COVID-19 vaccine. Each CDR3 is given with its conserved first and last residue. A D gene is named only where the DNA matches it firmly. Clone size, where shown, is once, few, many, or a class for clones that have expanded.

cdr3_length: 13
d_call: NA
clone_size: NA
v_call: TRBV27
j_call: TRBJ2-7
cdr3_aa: CASSLTPLYEQYF
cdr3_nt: TGTGCCAGCAGCCTCACACCCCTATACGAGCAGTACTTC

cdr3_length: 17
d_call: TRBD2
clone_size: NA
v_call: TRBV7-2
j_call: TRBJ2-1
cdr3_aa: CASSLALSSGSRNEQFF
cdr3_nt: TGTGCCAGCAGCTTAGCGCTTTCCAGCGGGAGTCGGAATGAGCAGTTCTTC

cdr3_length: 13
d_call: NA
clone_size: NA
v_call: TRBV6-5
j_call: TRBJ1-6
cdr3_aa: CATRRGKFTPLHF
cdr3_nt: TGTGCCACACGCCGGGGCAAATTTACACCCCTCCACTTT

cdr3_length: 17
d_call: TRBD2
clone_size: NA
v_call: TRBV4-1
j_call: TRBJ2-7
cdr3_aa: CASSPTRGRGSSYEQYF
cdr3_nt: TGCGCCAGCAGCCCGACCAGAGGGCGGGGGAGCTCCTACGAGCAGTACTTC

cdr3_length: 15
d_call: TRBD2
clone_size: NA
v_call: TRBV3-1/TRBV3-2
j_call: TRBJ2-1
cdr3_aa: CASSLAGGQRNEQFF
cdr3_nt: TGTGCCAGCAGTCTAGCGGGGGGGCAACGTAATGAGCAGTTCTTC

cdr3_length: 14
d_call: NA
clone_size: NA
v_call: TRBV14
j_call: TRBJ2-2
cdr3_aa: CASSQAGNTGELFF
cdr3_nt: TGTGCCAGCAGCCAAGCTGGGAACACCGGGGAGCTGTTTTTT

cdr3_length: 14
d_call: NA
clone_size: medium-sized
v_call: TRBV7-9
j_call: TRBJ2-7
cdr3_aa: CASSLVTGLGEQYF
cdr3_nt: TGTGCCAGCAGCTTAGTTACAGGGCTGGGAGAGCAGTACTTC

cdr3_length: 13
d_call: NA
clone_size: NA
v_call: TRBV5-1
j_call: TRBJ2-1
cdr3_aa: CASSFGGEEQQFF
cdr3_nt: TGCGCCAGCAGCTTCGGAGGGGAAGAACAGCAGTTCTTC

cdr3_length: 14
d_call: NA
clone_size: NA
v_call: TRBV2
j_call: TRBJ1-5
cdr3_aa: CASSEQGRNQPQHF
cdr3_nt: TGTGCCAGCAGTGAACAGGGCCGCAATCAGCCCCAGCATTTT

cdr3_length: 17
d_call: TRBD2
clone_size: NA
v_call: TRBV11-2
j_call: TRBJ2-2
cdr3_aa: CASSPYRGTSDTGELFF
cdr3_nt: TGTGCCAGCAGCCCGTATCGCGGGACTAGCGACACCGGGGAGCTGTTTTTT

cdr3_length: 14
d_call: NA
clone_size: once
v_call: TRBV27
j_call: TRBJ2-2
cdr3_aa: CASSFGVITGELFF
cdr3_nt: TGTGCCAGCAGTTTCGGGGTTATAACCGGGGAGCTGTTTTTT

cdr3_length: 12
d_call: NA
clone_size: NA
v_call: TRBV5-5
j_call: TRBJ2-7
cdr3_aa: CASSLTGSEQYF
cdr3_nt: TGTGCCAGCAGCTTGACGGGATCCGAGCAGTACTTC

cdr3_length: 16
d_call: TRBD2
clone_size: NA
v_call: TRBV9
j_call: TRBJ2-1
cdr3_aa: CASSAQTLAGLGEQFF
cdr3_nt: TGTGCCAGCAGCGCCCAGACACTAGCGGGACTAGGAGAGCAGTTCTTC

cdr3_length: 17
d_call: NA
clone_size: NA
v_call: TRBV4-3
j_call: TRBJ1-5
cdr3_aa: CASSPGDSRDRNQPQHF
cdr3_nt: TGCGCCAGCAGCCCGGGGGACTCCCGAGACCGCAATCAGCCCCAGCATTTT

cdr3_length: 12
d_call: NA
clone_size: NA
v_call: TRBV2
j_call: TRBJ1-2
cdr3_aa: CASTEGLYGPNF
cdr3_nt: TGTGCCAGCACCGAAGGGTTATACGGACCTAACTTC

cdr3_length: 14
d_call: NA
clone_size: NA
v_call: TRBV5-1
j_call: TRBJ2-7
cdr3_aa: CASSLETRTYEQYF
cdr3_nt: TGCGCCAGCAGCTTGGAGACGCGCACCTACGAGCAGTACTTC

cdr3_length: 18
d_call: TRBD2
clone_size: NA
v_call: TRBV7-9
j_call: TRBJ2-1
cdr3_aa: CASSYRPLWTSGGNEQFF
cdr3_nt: TGTGCCAGCAGCTACCGACCCCTTTGGACTAGCGGGGGGAATGAGCAGTTCTTC

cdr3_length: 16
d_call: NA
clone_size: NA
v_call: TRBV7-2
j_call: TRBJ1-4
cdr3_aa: CASSLDPTWGGEKLFF
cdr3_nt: TGTGCCAGCAGCTTGGATCCCACTTGGGGAGGAGAAAAACTGTTTTTT

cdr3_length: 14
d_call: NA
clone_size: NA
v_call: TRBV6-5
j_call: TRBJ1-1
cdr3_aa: CASSYSPGNTEAFF
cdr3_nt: TGTGCCAGCAGTTACTCGCCAGGGAACACTGAAGCTTTCTTT

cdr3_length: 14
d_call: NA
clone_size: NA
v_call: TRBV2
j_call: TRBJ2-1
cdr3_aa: CASRDPGTGDEQFF
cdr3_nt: TGTGCCAGCAGGGACCCTGGAACAGGCGATGAGCAGTTCTTC

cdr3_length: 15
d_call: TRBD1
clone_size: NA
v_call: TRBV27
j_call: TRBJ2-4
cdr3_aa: CASQGVERNRNIQYF
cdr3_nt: TGTGCCAGCCAGGGGGTAGAGCGGAATAGGAACATTCAGTACTTC

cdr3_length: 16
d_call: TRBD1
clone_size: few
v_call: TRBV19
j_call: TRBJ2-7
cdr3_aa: CASSIDEDRGAYEQYF
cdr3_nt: TGTGCCAGTAGTATAGACGAGGACAGGGGAGCCTACGAGCAGTACTTC

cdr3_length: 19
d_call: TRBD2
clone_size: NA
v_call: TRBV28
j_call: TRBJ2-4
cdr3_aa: CASSFGGLAGGLAKNIQYF
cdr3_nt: TGTGCCAGCTCCTTTGGAGGACTAGCGGGAGGGCTAGCCAAAAACATTCAGTACTTC

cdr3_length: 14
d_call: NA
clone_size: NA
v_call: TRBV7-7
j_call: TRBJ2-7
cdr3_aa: CASSPWGSSYEQYF
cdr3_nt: TGTGCTAGCAGCCCGTGGGGGAGCTCCTACGAGCAGTACTTC

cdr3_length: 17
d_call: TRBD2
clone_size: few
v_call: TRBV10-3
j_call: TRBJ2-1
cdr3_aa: CAISDGGLAGESGEQFF
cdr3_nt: TGTGCCATCAGTGATGGAGGCCTAGCGGGAGAGTCAGGTGAGCAGTTCTTC